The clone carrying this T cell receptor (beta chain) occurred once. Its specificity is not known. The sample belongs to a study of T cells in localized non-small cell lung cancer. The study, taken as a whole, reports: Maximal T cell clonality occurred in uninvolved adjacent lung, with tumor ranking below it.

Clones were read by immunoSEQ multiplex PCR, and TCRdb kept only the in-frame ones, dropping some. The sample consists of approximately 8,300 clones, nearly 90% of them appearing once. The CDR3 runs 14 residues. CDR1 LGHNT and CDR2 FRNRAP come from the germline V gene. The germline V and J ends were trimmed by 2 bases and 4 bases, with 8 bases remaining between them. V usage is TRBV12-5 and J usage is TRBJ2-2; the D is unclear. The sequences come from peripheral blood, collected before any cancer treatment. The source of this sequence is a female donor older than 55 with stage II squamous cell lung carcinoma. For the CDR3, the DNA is TGTGCTAGTGGTTTGTTTGGCAGCACCGGGGAGCTGTTTTTT. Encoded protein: CASGLFGSTGELFF.